This T cell receptor (beta chain) was recovered during a study of cytomegalovirus exposure and HLA in healthy donors (dated by TCRdb to 2016 to 2017). Notes on the research overall: According to an earlier analysis of around 600 of the donors, some 180 million T cells yielded approximately 120 million unique TCR beta sequences and 276 Gb of sequence data. An early release that covered about 600 HLA-typed donors contained approximately 320 gigabases of sequencing data and 65 million to 100 million unique TCR sequences. Of the 300 to 450 genotyped donors, roughly 85% fell in the genetic ancestry cluster associated with self-reported Caucasian donors. The study aimed to test whether signatures of past pathogen exposure could be identified by cataloging public T cell receptors. The study profiled the T cell repertoires of hundreds of subjects by immunosequencing and related them to cytomegalovirus serostatus. Along with the roughly 710-subject first cohort, a separate validation cohort of more than 90 different subjects was used. The study combined high-throughput TCR immunosequencing, statistical association of individual TCRs with disease status, and machine learning to predict cytomegalovirus infection status. To study patterns of TCR occurrence, a later analysis re-analyzed previously published TCR beta repertoires from just over 650 donors and added high-resolution HLA genotyping. In the later analysis, no new phenotypic data were used to find candidate immune exposures; instead, reliance was placed on TCR beta sequences and their occurrence across donors. To decide whether each TCR beta V gene segment behaved as functional or pseudogenic, an earlier analysis of some 600 of the donors relied on high-throughput TCR beta sequencing. Donor age, sex, ethnicity and CMV serostatus were compiled alongside the repertoire data. A later genetic analysis took genome-wide SNP genotypes for about 65% of the 666 donors and used that subset as a discovery cohort. All discovery cohort repertoires had been generated on a single sequencing platform. HLA typing included class I and class II loci at four-digit resolution. The number of donors typed differed by locus, with 629-630 for A, B, C, DRB1 and DQB1, roughly 550 for DQA1, 600 to 610 for DPA1, and some 440 for DPB1. Four or five DR-DQ haplotypes were treated as single units for association and clustering because of strong linkage in the cohort. Among 398 genotyped donors of the cohort, an average of around 240,000 unique TCR beta nucleotide sequences were sequenced per donor, around 18% of them non-productive.

Library generation was performed with the immunoSEQ multiplex PCR assay. For the multiplex PCR, a mixture combining 60 forward primers for TCR Vbeta segments and 13 reverse primers for TCR Jbeta segments was used. The CDR3 region of rearranged TCR beta genes was amplified from genomic DNA with a multiplex PCR assay. On the Illumina HiSeq System, the amplified TCR beta libraries were sequenced as 87-base-pair reads. As for the authors' bioinformatics: A later analysis counted tens of millions of unique TCR beta chains across the 690 or so repertoires, and 10 million to 12 million of these chains were shared by at least two donors. Raw reads were error-corrected and collapsed into unique sequences by a nearest-neighbor algorithm in which closely related sequences were merged to remove PCR and sequencing errors. CDR3 sequences were aligned to IMGT reference sequences to assign V, D and J gene segments. Each retained sequence needed at least a six-nucleotide match to both a V gene segment and a J gene segment. Rearrangements were classified as productive when the CDR3 lacked stop codons and remained in frame with V and J, and all other rearrangements were classified as non-productive. CDR3 was defined by IMGT convention, running from the second conserved V-encoded cysteine to the conserved J-encoded phenylalanine. The earlier analysis of some 600 of the donors excluded sequences that lacked an unambiguous match to a single V gene segment. An earlier analysis of 587 of the donors called V segments functional above 56.7% productive rearrangements and segregating when the between-donor standard deviation exceeded 5%. A statistical classification framework was built for diagnosing cytomegalovirus status from the catalog of TCR beta chain sequences. V and J gene assignment, in a later analysis, came from comparing TCR nucleotide sequences with IMGT/GENE-DB human TR gene sequences. The TCRdist pipeline was used in a later analysis to assign CDR3 sequences and most-parsimonious VDJ recombination scenarios. In a later analysis, each TCR beta chain was defined by its CDR3 amino acid sequence together with its V-gene family, and reads lacking a unique V-gene family were excluded. As a way to deal with suspected cross-contamination and a sequencing artifact, a later analysis dropped 640 or so nucleotide sequences that were highly shared and had low generation probability. In a later analysis, a clonal expansion index was calculated for each public chain from normalized within-repertoire ranks of inferred template counts. Generation probabilities in a later analysis came from a VDJ recombination model fitted to out-of-frame rearrangements, and those results were checked against IGoR. In a later analysis, TCR-TCR, TCR-HLA and TCR-CMV co-occurrence was scored with hypergeometric tests, and a repertoire-size bias correction was applied to TCR pairs. False discovery rates were estimated in a later analysis by permuting HLA or CMV assignments 20 times. In a later analysis, co-occurring TCRs were grouped with DBSCAN, and TCRdist sequence similarity was added when clustering was performed within HLA-allele-positive subsets. Repertoires with fewer than 30,000 or more than 120,000 public chains were left out of co-occurrence clustering, as were a handful of repertoires with anomalous nucleotide sharing. TCRdb holds this immuneACCESS table with in-frame rearrangements only. Some clones are missing; in checked studies, unresolved V genes explain under half, and the rest has no known cause. V and J calls and clone size are those listed in that table; D and trimming were worked out from the DNA. Present in this sample are some 120,000 clones, 55% to 75% of which were seen just once. Less than 2% of the sample comes from the top ten.

Including the terminal cysteine and phenylalanine, the CDR3 comprises 16 residues. Solely the CDR3 DNA is kept, with 48 bases framed from the first base. CDR1 and CDR2 are read off the germline V gene as LGHNA and YSLEER. V drops 0 bases and J drops 3 bases, leaving 9 bases in between. Comments on this clone: No antigen is known for it. Base qualities are missing; no much larger clone stands one base away.

Findings and caveats that apply to the study as a whole: A later genetic analysis associated a missense DCLRE1C variant with V-gene and J-gene trimming of TCR beta chains, and an independent cohort replicated the association. Some IMGT-functional V segments, including TRBV6-2 and TRBV6-3, could not be distinguished by the 87-base-pair reads and were therefore excluded. Across donors, most TCR sequences were observed very rarely, whereas some public TCRs were present in many individuals. This cohort had only TCR beta chains sequenced, and the lack of alpha or paired-chain data limited which features could be detected. At a false discovery rate of 0.05, a later analysis linked around 17,000 TCR beta sequences to specific HLA alleles. HLA typing was unavailable for some donors at each locus, so association tests used only the typed subset. A later analysis found that most CMV-associated TCR beta chains appeared HLA-restricted, with HLA associations seemingly driven largely by CMV exposure. In vitro tests confirmed that a few of the cytomegalovirus-associated TCR beta chains recognize cytomegalovirus antigens. A later analysis found that HLA-associated TCR beta chains were more clonally expanded and had lower generation probabilities than equally common non-associated chains. When HLA alleles, especially DR and DQ, strongly co-occurred, TCR associations were difficult to assign to individual alleles. A cluster of highly shared sequence variants was judged likely to be a technical artifact of the sequencing pipeline. A later genetic analysis reported fewer N-insertions in productive TCRs among donors in an Asian-associated ancestry cluster than the 666-donor mean. Approximately 18 rarely observed V segments, including chromosome 9 orphons, were excluded from the earlier analysis of about 610 of the donors because counts were too low. A further reported finding was that TCR beta sequences accurately predicted the HLA-A and HLA-B alleles for most subjects in the first cohort. The classifier was reported to diagnose cytomegalovirus status with high specificity and sensitivity in both the original and validation cohorts. In an earlier analysis of some 540 of the donors, most TCR beta V segments appeared in productive rearrangements about 87% or about 30% of the time, broadly matching IMGT annotations. Linkage disequilibrium might explain the correlated functional status among segregating V segments, but an unknown experimental factor could not be excluded. In a later analysis, the rate of TCR association differed among HLA loci, with DRB1 alleles having the most associated TCRs and HLA-C alleles having the fewest. A later analysis reported that several top co-occurrence clusters appeared linked to parvovirus B19, influenza, CMV and Epstein-Barr virus. It was suggested by the authors that the approach could potentially be generalized to other disease states and immunological phenotypes. Roughly uniform sequencing depth across donors was assumed in presence/absence analyses, although this assumption may not hold. A total of fewer than 200 TCR beta chains were listed by the study as associated with cytomegalovirus. For the cohort, immune exposure information was limited to CMV serostatus.

The cohort comprised 550 to 700 healthy bone marrow donors. At the time of sampling, all cohort members were nominally healthy, though unrecorded immune exposures were likely present. The donor tested CMV seropositive and was one of the 289 seropositive cohort members. A peripheral blood sample was provided by each donor, and peripheral blood mononuclear cells were used for TCR beta sequencing. The Qiagen DNeasy Blood Extraction Kit was used to extract genomic DNA from the blood cell samples. The rearranged chain carries TRBV4-3 and TRBJ2-6; TRBD2 is a weak D gene call, 6 bases matching. Material for sequencing was PBMCs. The TCR originated in a man younger than 45 in good health and CMV-seropositive. CDR3 loop: CASSQDSGVGANVLTF. The nucleotide sequence reads as follows: TGCGCCAGCAGCCAAGATTCGGGGGTTGGGGCCAACGTCCTGACTTTC.